This T cell receptor (beta chain) was identified during a study of blood T cells in healthy people across ages. Study overall: Every two T cells gave about one barcoded beta molecule via template switching.

Study outcomes and limitations: Naive CD4+ cells and diversity were both higher in long-lived donors than in aged donors. Possibly, changes in expanded clonotypes were confounded because donor CMV status was unknown.

For the second PCR, which ran for about 6 to 11 cycles, a sample-barcoded 5' primer and a J-beta primer mix were used. Each CDR3 protein is one row after TCRdb ran MiXCR on the 5' RACE reads. The sample consists of some 550,000 distinct CDR3 sequences, roughly 48% of them appearing once. CDR3 length: 16 amino acids. Looked up from germline, CDR1 is MNHEY and CDR2 is SVGAGI. The V and J ends lost 2 bases and 6 bases respectively, with 17 bases between them. Caucasian, healthy and from Russia, the donors were aged between 6 and 90. This clonotype has a single count. Antigen: not known. The specimen was blood. The sequence derives from a man aged 80 or over in good health. The chain uses TRBV6-5 and TRBJ2-1; perhaps D is TRBD1 or TRBD2 (5 bases each). Here the CDR3 reads CASSYPYGTEANEQFF. The DNA of the CDR3 is TGTGCCAGCAGTTACCCGTATGGGACCGAGGCCAATGAGCAGTTCTTC.